Below, 8 T cell receptor beta chains from the same sample are listed, as sequenced in a study of regulatory T cells in long-lasting Graves disease. As for time point: newly diagnosed GD, antithyroid drugs for less than 3 months. The authors made the TCR library using RNA they extracted from PBMCs. Arm-PCR with iRepertoire HTBI primers amplified the CDR3 regions for these TCR beta libraries. MiXCR was run by TCRdb on the multiplex PCR reads, yielding one entry per CDR3 protein. The data contain 350,000 to 500,000 distinct CDR3 sequences, 15% to 20% of them singletons. This same sample was also part of a study on T cells in Graves' hyperthyroidism and ophthalmopathy.

The sequenced sample was peripheral blood mononuclear cells (PBMCs), obtained at new diagnosis, from a patient treated with antithyroid drugs. These TCRs come from a young woman with Graves disease.

At least ten counts were recorded for this clonotype. The chain is built from TRBV7-8 and TRBJ2-7; D is unclear. Germline lookup yields CDR1 SGHVS and CDR2 FQNEAQ. V lost 5 bases and J 6 bases, leaving 17 bases between the germline ends. CDR3 length: 14 residues. This chain's CDR3 is CASSPNMVWVEQYF. CDR3 coding DNA: TGTGCCAGCAGCCCCAACATGGTATGGGTCGAGCAGTACTTC.

This clonotype was seen only a few times. A much larger clonotype is one base distant, so this may be a read error. The CDR3 spells CSARDPTGVAYNERFF. In nucleotides, the CDR3 is TGCAGTGCTAGAGATCCTACAGGGGTCGCCTACAATGAGCGGTTCTTC. This chain connects TRBV20-1 to TRBJ2-1; 7 bases align to TRBD1. The CDR3 covers 16 residues. CDR1 DFQATT and CDR2 SNEGSKA come from the germline V gene (reference sequence).

Many counts were recorded for this clonotype. The genes are TRBV6-1 and TRBJ2-1; 10 bases are a match to TRBD2. With V trimmed by 5 bases and J by 6 bases, 13 bases remained unmatched. Germline V gene sequence: CDR1 MNHNS, CDR2 SASEGT. The CDR3 is 17 residues long. CDR3 protein: CASSLLAGDTISNEQFF. DNA for the CDR3: TGTGCCAGCAGTCTTCTAGCGGGAGATACCATCAGCAATGAGCAGTTCTTC.

This clonotype was counted many times. The V and J genes are TRBV3-1 and TRBJ1-3; D unresolved. Per germline, CDR1 LGHDT and CDR2 YNNKEL (reference sequence). The CDR3 totals 14 residues. The V end lost 4 bases, the J end lost 0 bases, and 7 bases lay between the germline ends. The CDR3 nucleotides read TGTGCCAGCAGCCGTGGAAGCTCTGGAAACACCATATATTTT. This gives the protein CASSRGSSGNTIYF.

This clonotype has a count of ten or more. This chain links TRBV7-6 with TRBJ2-1; 7 bases are a match to TRBD2. V dropped 4 bases and J dropped 4; count of bases not matched to a gene: 7. This CDR3 spans 15 amino acids. CDR1 is SGHVS, CDR2 FNYEAQ, per germline. CDR3 coding DNA: TGTGCCAGCAGCTGGACAAGCGGGACTTACAATGAGCAGTTCTTC. It codes for CASSWTSGTYNEQFF. Looking up the rest from reference TRBV7-6 and TRBJ2-1 gives the full variable domain: GAGVSQSPRYKVTKRGQDVALRCDPISGHVSLYWYRQALGQGPEFLTYFNYEAQQDKSGLPNDRFSAERPEGSISTLTIQRTEQRDSAMYRCASSWTSGTYNEQFFGPGTRLTVL.

This clonotype was seen ten or more times. V and J are TRBV28 and TRBJ1-1, with TRBD1 matching over 8 bases. V trimming: 7 bases; J trimming: 1 base; junction bases outside the gene matches: 5. CDR1 is MDHEN and CDR2 is SYDVKM in the germline V gene. The CDR3 extends over 14 amino acids. The CDR3 is CASTTQGANTEAFF. The CDR3 nucleotides are TGTGCCAGCACCACCCAGGGGGCGAACACTGAAGCTTTCTTT. Drawing the rest from reference TRBV28 and TRBJ1-1, the complete variable domain is DVKVTQSSRYLVKRTGEKVFLECVQDMDHENMFWYRQDPGLGLRLIYFSYDVKMKEKGDIPEGYSVSREKKERFSLILESASTNQTSMYLCASTTQGANTEAFFGQGTRLTVV.

The chain has TRBV10-3 and TRBJ2-7, with D perhaps matching TRBD1 (6 bases). Per the germline V gene, CDR1 is ENHRY and CDR2 is SYGVKD. There are 15 residues in the CDR3. The V gene lost 0 bases and the J gene lost 3 bases, with 12 bases spanning the gap. The DNA for the CDR3 is TGTGCCATCAGTGAGTCATTGGCAGGGGACTACGAGCAGTACTTC. As protein: CAISESLAGDYEQYF.

This clonotype appeared a few times. This chain connects TRBV20-1 to TRBJ1-1, with no clear D. Between the trimmed V and J ends, which lost 1 base and 4 bases, there was a span of 13 bases. CDR3 size: 14 residues. Germline V gives CDR1 DFQATT, CDR2 SNEGSKA (reference sequence). As DNA, the CDR3 is TGCAGTGCTAGAGGCGCCGCGGGAAGCACTGAAGCTTTCTTT. Amino acids: CSARGAAGSTEAFF.